Listed here is a single T cell receptor (beta chain). The sample originates from a study of blood T cells in healthy people across ages. Study information: About one barcoded beta molecule was captured per two T cells (by template switching).

Every donor gave 9 to 10 milliliters of peripheral blood. Germline CDR1 is SGHTA and CDR2 is FQGTGA. The CDR3 spans 16 residues. V lost 2 bases and J lost 4, with 15 bases in between. A second PCR of roughly 7 to 11 cycles used a sample-barcoded 5' primer and a J-beta primer mix. Each of the cDNA molecules was tagged by a template-switch adaptor with 12 random nucleotides. TCRdb passed the 5' RACE reads through MiXCR, listing each CDR3 protein once. The sample has fewer than 2,000,000 distinct CDR3 sequences, roughly two fifths seen once. The source material was blood. The chain employs TRBV7-3 and TRBJ2-1; D remains ambiguous. The receptor was derived from a human donor in good health. Here the CDR3 reads CASSLGFSSLYNEQFF. DNA for the CDR3: TGTGCCAGCAGCTTAGGGTTTAGCAGCCTTTACAATGAGCAGTTCTTC.